This is a list of T cell receptor beta chains from one sample in a study of blood T cell repertoires in COVID-19. TCRdb keeps only in-frame clones here, not all; method: immunoSEQ multiplex PCR. The sample records 200,000 to 250,000 clones, just over 85% being singletons. The sequenced material came from peripheral blood. All receptors come from a man aged 45-65 years with acute or convalescent COVID-19. Both conserved end residues are part of each CDR3. A D gene is named only where the DNA matches it firmly. Clone size appears in some rows only: once, few, many, or a class for an expanded clone.

clone_size	d_call	v_call	j_call	cdr3_aa	cdr3_nt
NA	TRBD2	TRBV9	TRBJ2-2	CASSVVRGAGTGELFF	TGTGCCAGCAGCGTAGTGCGGGGGGCGGGCACCGGGGAGCTGTTTTTT
once	NA	TRBV12-1	TRBJ1-2	CASSFEDSSRAF	TGTGCCAGCAGCTTTGAGGACAGTTCGCGGGCCTTC
NA	TRBD1	TRBV19	TRBJ1-1	CASSKTGVRTEAFF	TGTGCCAGTAGTAAAACAGGGGTCCGTACTGAAGCTTTCTTT
once	NA	TRBV7-8	TRBJ2-5	CASSLALRTGQETQYF	TGTGCCAGCAGCTTAGCGCTAAGAACAGGCCAAGAGACCCAGTACTTC
few	NA	TRBV7-3	TRBJ1-6	CASSLESSGSPLHF	TGTGCCAGCAGCTTAGAGTCATCCGGTTCACCCCTCCACTTT
NA	NA	TRBV6-1	TRBJ2-1	CASSPGDDRREFF	TGTGCCAGCAGCCCGGGTGATGACCGGAGGGAGTTCTTC
NA	NA	TRBV6-1	TRBJ1-1	CASSEPGKNTEAFF	TGTGCCAGCAGTGAACCGGGGAAAAACACTGAAGCTTTCTTT
NA	NA	TRBV6-6	TRBJ1-4	CASSYLGQKTNEKLFF	TGTGCCAGCAGTTATCTCGGACAGAAGACTAATGAAAAACTGTTTTTT
NA	NA	TRBV27	TRBJ1-2	CASSRTRAYGYTF	TGTGCCAGCAGCCGGACACGGGCCTATGGCTACACCTTC
NA	NA	TRBV5-4	TRBJ1-6	CASSLGGQGKKPLHF	TGTGCCAGCAGCTTGGGGGGGCAGGGGAAAAAACCCCTCCACTTT
NA	NA	TRBV3-1/TRBV3-2	TRBJ1-4	CASSQEMAAQNRRKLFF	TGTGCCAGCAGCCAAGAGATGGCAGCCCAAAATCGGCGGAAACTGTTTTTT
once	NA	TRBV12-5	TRBJ1-2	CASARGSSGFGYTF	TGTGCTAGTGCCCGGGGGTCATCGGGGTTTGGCTACACCTTC
NA	NA	TRBV3-1/TRBV3-2	TRBJ2-7	CASSHPLRRTTDTYEQYF	TGTGCCAGCAGCCACCCCCTGAGGCGGACAACAGATACCTACGAGCAGTACTTC
NA	TRBD1	TRBV5-1	TRBJ1-6	CASSFSGGRGSASPLHF	TGCGCCAGCAGCTTCTCAGGGGGGCGGGGATCGGCTTCACCCCTCCACTTT
NA	TRBD1	TRBV29-1	TRBJ1-2	CSVWAGGGYGYTF	TGCAGCGTTTGGGCAGGGGGAGGCTATGGCTACACCTTC
NA	TRBD1	TRBV5-4	TRBJ1-4	CASSAPGQLGIGHEKLFF	TGTGCCAGCAGCGCCCCGGGACAGCTAGGGATTGGTCACGAAAAACTGTTTTTT
NA	NA	TRBV11-3	TRBJ2-1	CASSLWGSEVPNEQFF	TGTGCCAGCAGCTTATGGGGCTCTGAAGTTCCCAATGAGCAGTTCTTC
NA	TRBD1	TRBV30	TRBJ1-6	CAWSPTGDSPLHF	TGTGCCTGGAGTCCAACAGGGGACTCACCCCTCCACTTT
NA	NA	TRBV23-1	TRBJ2-1	CASSRGGSGSSYNEQFF	TGCGCCAGCAGTAGGGGGGGTAGCGGCAGCTCCTACAATGAGCAGTTCTTC
NA	TRBD1	TRBV7-9	TRBJ1-1	CASSLRQGRTEAFF	TGTGCCAGCAGCTTGAGACAGGGCAGGACTGAAGCTTTCTTT
NA	TRBD1	TRBV19	TRBJ2-1	CASSIGALTGDGNEQFF	TGTGCCAGTAGCATAGGGGCCCTGACAGGGGATGGGAATGAGCAGTTCTTC
NA	NA	TRBV29-1	TRBJ1-1	CSVKQASGTEAFF	TGCAGCGTTAAACAGGCCTCGGGCACTGAAGCTTTCTTT
NA	NA	TRBV6-1	TRBJ1-5	CASSEAGGTQPQHF	TGTGCCAGCAGTGAAGCCGGAGGGACTCAGCCCCAGCATTTT
NA	TRBD1	TRBV6-5	TRBJ1-2	CASSSAGTANYGYTF	TGTGCCAGCAGTTCCGCCGGGACAGCTAACTATGGCTACACCTTC
NA	NA	TRBV11-3	TRBJ2-5	CASSLGQPGETQYF	TGTGCCAGCAGCTTAGGCCAACCGGGAGAGACCCAGTACTTC
NA	NA	TRBV18	TRBJ2-3	CASSPFRQDTDTQYF	TGTGCCAGCTCACCATTCAGGCAAGACACAGATACGCAGTATTTT
NA	NA	TRBV4-1	TRBJ2-6	CASSHSHGDFSGANVLTF	TGCGCCAGCAGCCATTCCCACGGGGACTTCTCTGGGGCCAACGTCCTGACTTTC
once	NA	TRBV7-8	TRBJ1-4	CASSNQQGTNEKLFF	TGTGCCAGCAGCAACCAACAGGGAACTAATGAAAAACTGTTTTTT
once	TRBD1	TRBV9	TRBJ1-4	CASSPRTGSVRRSEKLFF	TGTGCCAGCAGTCCTAGGACAGGTTCGGTGAGACGGTCTGAAAAACTGTTTTTT
NA	NA	TRBV7-8	TRBJ1-2	CASSPGHPTNYGYTF	TGTGCCAGCAGCCCAGGACACCCCACTAACTATGGCTACACCTTC
NA	NA	TRBV9	TRBJ1-6	CASSPDPFTGLNSPLHF	TGTGCCAGCAGCCCCGACCCTTTTACAGGCCTTAATTCACCCCTCCACTTT
NA	TRBD2	TRBV10-2	TRBJ2-7	CASRHTSGGTYEQYF	TGCGCCAGCAGGCACACTAGCGGGGGGACCTACGAGCAGTACTTC
NA	TRBD1	TRBV5-1	TRBJ1-1	CASSGQGAATEAFF	TGCGCCAGCAGCGGACAGGGGGCCGCCACTGAAGCTTTCTTT
NA	TRBD1	TRBV7-6	TRBJ1-2	CASSLGQPANYGYTF	TGTGCCAGCAGCCTGGGACAGCCAGCTAACTATGGCTACACCTTC
once	NA	TRBV5-1	TRBJ1-6	CASSFGGFNSPLHF	TGCGCCAGCAGCTTCGGAGGCTTCAATTCACCCCTCCACTTT
NA	NA	TRBV2	TRBJ1-1	CASSERAGRMNTEAFF	TGTGCCAGCAGTGAACGAGCGGGCAGAATGAACACTGAAGCTTTCTTT
NA	NA	TRBV5-5	TRBJ2-7	CASSWKPGGTYEQYF	TGTGCCAGCAGCTGGAAGCCCGGGGGAACCTACGAGCAGTACTTC
NA	TRBD1	TRBV7-9	TRBJ1-2	CASSFQGGHYGYTF	TGTGCCAGCAGCTTCCAAGGGGGCCACTATGGCTACACCTTC
once	NA	TRBV7-6	TRBJ2-3	CASSFAPSTDTQYF	TGTGCCAGCAGCTTCGCGCCTAGCACAGATACGCAGTATTTT
NA	TRBD2	TRBV4-1	TRBJ2-1	CASSFERGSYNEQFF	TGCGCCAGCAGTTTTGAGCGGGGATCCTACAATGAGCAGTTCTTC
NA	TRBD1	TRBV30	TRBJ1-4	CAWTRQGTDEKLFF	TGTGCCTGGACCAGACAGGGTACGGATGAAAAACTGTTTTTT
NA	NA	TRBV12-3/TRBV12-4	TRBJ1-1	CASSSGNTEAFF	TGTGCCAGCAGTTCAGGGAACACTGAAGCTTTCTTT
NA	TRBD1	TRBV7-9	TRBJ1-5	CASSPWDSPYQPQHF	TGTGCCAGCAGCCCCTGGGACAGTCCTTATCAGCCCCAGCATTTT
NA	NA	TRBV6-5	TRBJ1-6	CASIQRPTGSPLHF	TGTGCCAGCATTCAGAGACCGACGGGTTCACCCCTCCACTTT
once	TRBD1	TRBV27	TRBJ1-2	CATRGQGLNYGYTF	TGTGCCACCCGGGGACAGGGCCTCAACTATGGCTACACCTTC
NA	TRBD1	TRBV4-2	TRBJ1-1	CASGPFWGGQGKNTEAFF	TGTGCCAGCGGCCCTTTTTGGGGGGGACAGGGGAAGAACACTGAAGCTTTCTTT
NA	NA	TRBV6-5	TRBJ1-2	CASTEGNHRHGYTF	TGTGCCAGCACCGAGGGAAACCATCGCCATGGCTACACCTTC
NA	NA	TRBV7-9	TRBJ1-1	CASSNGHAVKAFF	TGTGCCAGCAGCAATGGACATGCGGTTAAAGCTTTCTTT
NA	TRBD1	TRBV6-6	TRBJ1-6	CASSYSSQGSSPLHF	TGTGCCAGCAGTTACTCTTCACAGGGGAGTTCACCCCTCCACTTT
NA	TRBD1	TRBV10-3	TRBJ2-3	CAISGAGGSSSTDTQYF	TGTGCCATCAGTGGGGCAGGGGGTTCCTCTAGCACAGATACGCAGTATTTT
NA	NA	TRBV3-1/TRBV3-2	TRBJ1-2	CASSQDKGNGYTF	TGTGCCAGCAGCCAAGATAAGGGGAATGGCTACACCTTC
few	NA	TRBV18	TRBJ2-7	CASSPSTESYEQYF	TGTGCCAGCTCACCGTCGACGGAGTCCTACGAGCAGTACTTC
once	TRBD1	TRBV3-1/TRBV3-2	TRBJ1-1	CASSPGQGETEAFF	TGTGCCAGCAGCCCGGGACAGGGAGAGACTGAAGCTTTCTTT